This TCR beta chain was identified in a study of blood T cell repertoires in COVID-19. TCRdb's copy holds only in-frame clones and misses some; the assay was immunoSEQ multiplex PCR. The sample has fewer than 350,000 clones, 80% to 90% seen once. The CDR3 is 16 amino acids. The germline V gene has CDR1 KGHSH and CDR2 LQKENI. Trimming cost V 3 bases and J 2 bases; bases outside gene matches: 6. The chain uses TRBV18 and TRBJ1-5; 8 bases are shared with TRBD1. The material sequenced was peripheral blood. The receptor comes from a man aged 30 to 45 with COVID-19, enrolled during active disease. The CDR3 nucleotides are TGTGCCAGCTCACCTGGGGCAGGGGGCGGCAATCAGCCCCAGCATTTT. This sequence encodes CASSPGAGGGNQPQHF.